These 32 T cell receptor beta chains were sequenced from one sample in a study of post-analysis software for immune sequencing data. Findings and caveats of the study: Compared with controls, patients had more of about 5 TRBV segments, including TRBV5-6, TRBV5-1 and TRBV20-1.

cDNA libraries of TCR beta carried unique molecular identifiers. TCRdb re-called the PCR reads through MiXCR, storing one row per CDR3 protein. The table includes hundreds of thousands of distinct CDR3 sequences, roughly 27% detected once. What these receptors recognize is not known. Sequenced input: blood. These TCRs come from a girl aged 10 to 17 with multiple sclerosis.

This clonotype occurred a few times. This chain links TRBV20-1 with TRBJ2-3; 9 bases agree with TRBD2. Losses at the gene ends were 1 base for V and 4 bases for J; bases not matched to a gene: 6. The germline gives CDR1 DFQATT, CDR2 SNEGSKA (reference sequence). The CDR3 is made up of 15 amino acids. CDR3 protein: CSARVAGLASDTQYF. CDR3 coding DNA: TGCAGTGCTAGAGTTGCGGGACTAGCCTCAGATACGCAGTATTTT.

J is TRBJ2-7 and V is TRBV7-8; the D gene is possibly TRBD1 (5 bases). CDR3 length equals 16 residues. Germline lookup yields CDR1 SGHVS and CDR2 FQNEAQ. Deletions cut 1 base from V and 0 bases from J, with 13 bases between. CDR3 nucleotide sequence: TGTGCCAGCAGCTTAGTGCCCAGGGCTAACTCCTACGAGCAGTACTTC. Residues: CASSLVPRANSYEQYF.

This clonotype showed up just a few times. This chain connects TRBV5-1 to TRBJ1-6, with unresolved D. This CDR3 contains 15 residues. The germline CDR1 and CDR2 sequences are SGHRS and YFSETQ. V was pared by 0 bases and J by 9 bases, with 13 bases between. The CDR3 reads CASSLVGVGGSPLHF. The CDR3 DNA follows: TGCGCCAGCAGCTTGGTCGGGGTCGGTGGTTCACCCCTCCACTTT.

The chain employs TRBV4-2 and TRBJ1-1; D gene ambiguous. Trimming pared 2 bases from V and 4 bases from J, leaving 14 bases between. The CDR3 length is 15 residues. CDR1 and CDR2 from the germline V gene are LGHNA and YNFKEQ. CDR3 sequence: CASSQTKALTTEAFF. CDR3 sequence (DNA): TGTGCCAGCAGCCAAACGAAGGCCCTCACCACTGAAGCTTTCTTT.

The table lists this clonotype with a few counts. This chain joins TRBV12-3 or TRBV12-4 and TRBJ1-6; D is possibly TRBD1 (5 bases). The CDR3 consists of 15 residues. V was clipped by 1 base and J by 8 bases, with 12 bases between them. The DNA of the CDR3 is TGTGCCAGCAGTTTAGATGGGGGGTGGGATTCACCCCTCCACTTT. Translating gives CASSLDGGWDSPLHF.

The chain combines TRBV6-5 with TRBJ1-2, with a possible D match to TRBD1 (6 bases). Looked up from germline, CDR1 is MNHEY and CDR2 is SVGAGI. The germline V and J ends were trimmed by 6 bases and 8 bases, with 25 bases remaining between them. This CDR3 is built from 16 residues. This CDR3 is CASRPTATGRGSGYTF. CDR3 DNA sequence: TGTGCCAGCAGACCAACGGCGACGGGCAGGGGAAGCGGCTACACCTTC.

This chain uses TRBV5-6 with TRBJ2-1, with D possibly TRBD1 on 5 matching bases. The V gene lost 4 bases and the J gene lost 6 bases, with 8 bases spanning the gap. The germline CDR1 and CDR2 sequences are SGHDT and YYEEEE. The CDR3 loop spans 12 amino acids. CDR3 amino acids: CASSPQVNEQFF. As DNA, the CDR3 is TGTGCCAGCAGCCCACAGGTCAATGAGCAGTTCTTC.

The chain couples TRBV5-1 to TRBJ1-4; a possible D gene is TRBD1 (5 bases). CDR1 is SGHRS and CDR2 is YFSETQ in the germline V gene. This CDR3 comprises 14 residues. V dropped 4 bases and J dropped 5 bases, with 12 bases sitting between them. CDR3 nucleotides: TGCGCCAGCAGCCCCTCGGGGACGAATGAAAAACTGTTTTTT. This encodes CASSPSGTNEKLFF.

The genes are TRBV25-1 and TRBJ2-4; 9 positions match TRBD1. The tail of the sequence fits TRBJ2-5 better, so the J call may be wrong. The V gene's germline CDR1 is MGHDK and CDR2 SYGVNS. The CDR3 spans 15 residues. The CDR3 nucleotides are TGTGCCAGCAGTGCTTGGGACAGGGTTGTAGAGACCCAGTACTTC. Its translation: CASSAWDRVVETQYF.

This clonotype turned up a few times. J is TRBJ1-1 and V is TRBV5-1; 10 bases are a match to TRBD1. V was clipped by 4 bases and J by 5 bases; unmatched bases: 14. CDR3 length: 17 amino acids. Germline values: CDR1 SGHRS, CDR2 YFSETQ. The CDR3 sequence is CASSPPGTGELGTEAFF. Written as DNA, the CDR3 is TGCGCCAGCAGCCCGCCCGGGACAGGGGAGTTAGGAACTGAAGCTTTCTTT.

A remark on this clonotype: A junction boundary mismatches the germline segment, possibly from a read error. Here the CDR3 reads CSAGDGLQIYGYTF. CDR3 coding DNA: TGCAGTGCTGGAGATGGTCTGCAGATCTATGGCTACACCTTC. The chain is built from TRBV20-1 and TRBJ1-2; the D is unclear. The CDR3 has 14 residues. The V gene's germline CDR1 is DFQATT and CDR2 SNEGSKA (reference sequence).

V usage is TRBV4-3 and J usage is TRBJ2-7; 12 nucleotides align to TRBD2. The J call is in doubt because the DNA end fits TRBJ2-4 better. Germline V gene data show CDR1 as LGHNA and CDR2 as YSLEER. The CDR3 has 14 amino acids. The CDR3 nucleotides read TGCGCCAGCAGCCCTAGCGGGAGGGCAAACATTCAGTACTTC. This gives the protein CASSPSGRANIQYF.

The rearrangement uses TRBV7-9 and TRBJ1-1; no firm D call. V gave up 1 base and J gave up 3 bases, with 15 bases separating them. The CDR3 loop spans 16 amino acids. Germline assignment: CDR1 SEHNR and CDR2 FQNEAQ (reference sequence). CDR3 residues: CASSLVETHGDTEAFF. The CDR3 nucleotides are TGTGCCAGCAGCTTAGTAGAGACTCACGGGGACACTGAAGCTTTCTTT.

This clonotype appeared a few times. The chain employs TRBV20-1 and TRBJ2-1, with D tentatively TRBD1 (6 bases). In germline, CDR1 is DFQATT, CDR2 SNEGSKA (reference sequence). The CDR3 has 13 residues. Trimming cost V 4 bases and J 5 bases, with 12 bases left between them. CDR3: CSATPGQDNEQFF. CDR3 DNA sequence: TGCAGTGCTACTCCGGGACAAGACAATGAGCAGTTCTTC.

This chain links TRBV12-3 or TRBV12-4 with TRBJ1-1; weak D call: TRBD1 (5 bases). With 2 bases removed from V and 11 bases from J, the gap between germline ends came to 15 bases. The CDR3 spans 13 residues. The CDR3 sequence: CASSLNSGRDAFF. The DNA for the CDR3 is TGTGCCAGCAGTTTAAATTCAGGGAGAGACGCTTTCTTT.

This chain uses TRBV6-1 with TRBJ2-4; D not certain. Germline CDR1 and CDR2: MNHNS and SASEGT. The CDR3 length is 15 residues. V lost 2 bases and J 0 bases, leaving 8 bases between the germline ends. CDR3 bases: TGTGCCAGCAGTGAACCCCCGCGAGCCAAAAACATTCAGTACTTC. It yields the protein CASSEPPRAKNIQYF.

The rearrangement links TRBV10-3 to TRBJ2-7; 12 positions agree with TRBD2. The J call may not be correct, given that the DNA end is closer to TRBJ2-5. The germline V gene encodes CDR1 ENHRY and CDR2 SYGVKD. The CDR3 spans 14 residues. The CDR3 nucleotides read TGTGCCACCACCACTAGCGGGGGGAGAGAGACCCAGTACTTC. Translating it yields CATTTSGGRETQYF.

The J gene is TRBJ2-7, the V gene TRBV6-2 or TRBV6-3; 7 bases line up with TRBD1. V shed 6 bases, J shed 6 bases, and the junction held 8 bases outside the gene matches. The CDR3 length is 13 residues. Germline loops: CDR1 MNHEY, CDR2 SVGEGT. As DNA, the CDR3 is TGTGCCAGCAGCGGCAGGGGGACCTCCGAGCAGTACTTC. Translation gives CASSGRGTSEQYF.

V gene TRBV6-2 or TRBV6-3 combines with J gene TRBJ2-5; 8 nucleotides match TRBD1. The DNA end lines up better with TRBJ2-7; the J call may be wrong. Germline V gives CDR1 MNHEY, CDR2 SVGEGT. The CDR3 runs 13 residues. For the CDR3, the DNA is TGTGCCAGCCTGACCCCACAGGGGGGCGAGCAGTACTTC. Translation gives CASLTPQGGEQYF.

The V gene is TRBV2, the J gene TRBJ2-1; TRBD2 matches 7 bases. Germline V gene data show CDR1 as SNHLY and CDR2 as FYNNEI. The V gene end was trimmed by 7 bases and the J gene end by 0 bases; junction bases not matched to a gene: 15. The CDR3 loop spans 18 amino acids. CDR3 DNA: TGTGCCAGCATAGGCGGGAGTGGCCGCCTGAGCTCCTACAATGAGCAGTTCTTC. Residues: CASIGGSGRLSSYNEQFF.

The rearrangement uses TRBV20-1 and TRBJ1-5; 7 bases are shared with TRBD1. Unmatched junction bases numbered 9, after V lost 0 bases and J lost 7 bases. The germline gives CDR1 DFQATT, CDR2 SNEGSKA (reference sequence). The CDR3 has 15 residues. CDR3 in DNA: TGCAGTGCTAGAGATCTAGGGGGCGCAGGGCAGCCCCAGCATTTT. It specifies CSARDLGGAGQPQHF.

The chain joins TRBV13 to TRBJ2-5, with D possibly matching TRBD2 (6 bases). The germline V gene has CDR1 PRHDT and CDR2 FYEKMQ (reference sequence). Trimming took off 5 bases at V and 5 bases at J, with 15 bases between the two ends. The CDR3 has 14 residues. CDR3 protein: CASSPSWGRETQYF. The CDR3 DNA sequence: TGTGCCAGCAGCCCCTCTTGGGGGAGGGAGACCCAGTACTTC.

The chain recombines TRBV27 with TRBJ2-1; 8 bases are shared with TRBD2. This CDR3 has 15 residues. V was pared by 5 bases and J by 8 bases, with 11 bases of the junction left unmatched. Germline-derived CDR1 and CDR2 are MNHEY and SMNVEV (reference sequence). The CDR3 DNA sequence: TGTGCCAGCAGTAGCGGGACTAGTAATTGGGATGAGCAGTTCTTC. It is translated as CASSSGTSNWDEQFF.

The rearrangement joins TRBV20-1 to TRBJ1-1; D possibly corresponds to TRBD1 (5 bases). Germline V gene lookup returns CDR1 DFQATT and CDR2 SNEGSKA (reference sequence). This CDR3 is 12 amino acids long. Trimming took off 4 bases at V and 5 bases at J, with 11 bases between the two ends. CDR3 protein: CSAKRGMTEAFF. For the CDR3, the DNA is TGCAGTGCTAAGCGGGGGATGACTGAAGCTTTCTTT.

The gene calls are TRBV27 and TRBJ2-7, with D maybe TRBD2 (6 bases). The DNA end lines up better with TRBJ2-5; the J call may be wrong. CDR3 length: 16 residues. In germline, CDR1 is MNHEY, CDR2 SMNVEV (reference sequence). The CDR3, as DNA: TGTGCCAGCAGTTTCCGTAGCGGAATCAATCAAGAGACCCAGTACTTC. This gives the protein CASSFRSGINQETQYF.

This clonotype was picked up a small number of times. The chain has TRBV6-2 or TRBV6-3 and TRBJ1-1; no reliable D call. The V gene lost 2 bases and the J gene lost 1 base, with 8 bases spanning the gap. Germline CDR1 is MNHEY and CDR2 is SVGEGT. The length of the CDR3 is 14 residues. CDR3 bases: TGTGCCAGCAGTTACGGATGGGAGAACACTGAAGCTTTCTTT. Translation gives CASSYGWENTEAFF.

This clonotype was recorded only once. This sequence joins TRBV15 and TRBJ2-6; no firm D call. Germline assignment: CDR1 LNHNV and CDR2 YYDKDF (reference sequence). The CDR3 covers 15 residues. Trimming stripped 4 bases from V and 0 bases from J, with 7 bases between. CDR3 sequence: CATSMRNSGANVLTF. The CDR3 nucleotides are TGTGCCACCAGCATGCGCAACTCTGGGGCCAACGTCCTGACTTTC. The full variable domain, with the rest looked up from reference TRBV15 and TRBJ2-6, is DAMVIQNPRYQVTQFGKPVTLSCSQTLNHNVMYWYQQKSSQAPKLLFHYYDKDFNNEADTPDNFQSRRPNTSFCFLDIRSPGLGDTAMYLCATSMRNSGANVLTFGAGSRLTVL.

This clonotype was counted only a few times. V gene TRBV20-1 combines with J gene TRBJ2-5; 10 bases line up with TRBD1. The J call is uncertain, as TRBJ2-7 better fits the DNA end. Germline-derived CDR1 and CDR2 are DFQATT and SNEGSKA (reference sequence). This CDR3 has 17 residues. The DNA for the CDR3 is TGCAGTGCTAGAGAGTCCTTGAGGGACAGGGGTCGGCGCGAGCAGTACTTC. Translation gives CSARESLRDRGRREQYF.

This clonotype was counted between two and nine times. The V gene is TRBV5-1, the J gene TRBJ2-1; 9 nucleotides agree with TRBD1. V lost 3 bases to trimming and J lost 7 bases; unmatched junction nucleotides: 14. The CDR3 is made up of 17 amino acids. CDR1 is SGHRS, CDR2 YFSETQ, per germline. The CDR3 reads CASSWAPGTGTFNEQFF. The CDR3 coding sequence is TGCGCCAGCAGCTGGGCGCCCGGGACAGGGACTTTTAATGAGCAGTTCTTC.

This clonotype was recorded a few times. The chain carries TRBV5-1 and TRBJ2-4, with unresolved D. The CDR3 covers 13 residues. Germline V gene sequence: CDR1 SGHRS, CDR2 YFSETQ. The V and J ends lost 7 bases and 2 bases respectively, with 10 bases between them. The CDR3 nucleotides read TGCGCCAGCGGATTCGGGTCCAAAAACATTCAGTACTTC. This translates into CASGFGSKNIQYF.

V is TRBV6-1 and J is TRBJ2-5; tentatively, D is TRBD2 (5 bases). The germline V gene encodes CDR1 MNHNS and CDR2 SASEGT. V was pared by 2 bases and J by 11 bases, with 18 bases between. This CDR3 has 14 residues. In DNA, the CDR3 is TGTGCCAGCAGTGAATTTGGAGGTAGAGGTGAGCAGTACTTC. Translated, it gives CASSEFGGRGEQYF.

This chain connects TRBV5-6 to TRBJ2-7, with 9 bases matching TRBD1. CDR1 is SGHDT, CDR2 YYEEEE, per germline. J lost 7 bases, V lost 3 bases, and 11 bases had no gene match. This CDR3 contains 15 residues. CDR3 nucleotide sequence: TGTGCCAGCAGCTGGGACAGGGAAGACCGACTTGAGCAGTACTTC. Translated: CASSWDREDRLEQYF.